Below are 21 T cell receptor beta chains sequenced from a single sample in a study of shared clonotypes between healthy human individuals. The method was immunoSEQ multiplex PCR; TCRdb's version includes in-frame clones alone and lacks a portion of them. Found here are about 1 million clones, about 75% of them singletons; the top ten hold about 1.5%. Sequenced: memory CD4+ T cells sorted from blood. Indicated subset: CD45RA-negative fraction. The receptor set was obtained from a man aged 18 to 29 in good health.

This rearrangement joins TRBV2 to TRBJ1-6, with D hard to call. Germline CDR1 and CDR2: SNHLY and FYNNEI. The CDR3 totals 15 residues. Trimming cost V 6 bases and J 10 bases, with 19 bases left between them. For the CDR3, the DNA is TGTGCCAGCAGGGGAACGACGGCGGCGAGCTCACCCCTCCACTTT. Protein sequence: CASRGTTAASSPLHF.

The CDR3 protein is CASSPPGLAGAYEQYF. In nucleotides, the CDR3 is TGCGCCAGCAGCCCACCGGGACTAGCGGGGGCCTACGAGCAGTACTTC. V and J are TRBV5-1 and TRBJ2-7, with TRBD2 matching over 14 bases. V shed 4 bases, J shed 2 bases, and the junction held 5 bases outside the gene matches. The CDR3 extends over 16 amino acids. Germline V lookup: CDR1 SGHRS, CDR2 YFSETQ.

The chain couples TRBV30 to TRBJ2-1; D not resolved. V was trimmed by 7 bases and J by 3 bases, leaving 25 bases between them. CDR1 and CDR2 from the germline V gene are GTSNPN and SVGIG (reference sequence). The CDR3 runs 17 residues. This CDR3 reads CASESEKNWYLYNEQFF. As DNA, the CDR3 is TGTGCCTCTGAGAGTGAAAAGAATTGGTACCTCTACAATGAGCAGTTCTTC.

Remarks on this clone: Just one base apart from a much larger clone, this may be a read error. The chain couples TRBV7-9 to TRBJ1-6, with no clear D. Between the trimmed V and J ends, which lost 2 bases and 5 bases, there was a span of 1 base. The CDR3 is 12 residues long. CDR1 and CDR2 (germline): SEHNR, FQNEAQ (reference sequence). CDR3: CASSLNNSPLHF. As DNA, the CDR3 is TGTGCCAGCAGCTTAAATAATTCACCCCTCCACTTT.

The rearrangement uses TRBV5-4 and TRBJ2-7, with 12 bases lining up with TRBD2. V gave up 3 bases and J gave up 1 base; unmatched junction bases: 2. The germline V gene has CDR1 SGHNT and CDR2 YYREEE (reference sequence). This CDR3 region has 15 residues. CDR3 sequence: CASSSGLAGSYEQYF. The CDR3 region has the DNA TGTGCCAGCAGCTCCGGACTAGCGGGGTCCTACGAGCAGTACTTC.

The J gene is TRBJ1-5, the V gene TRBV28; D possibly corresponds to TRBD1 (5 bases). The CDR3 has 13 residues. Deletions cut 6 bases from V and 5 bases from J, with 11 bases between. The germline CDR1 and CDR2 sequences are MDHEN and SYDVKM. In DNA form, the CDR3 reads TGTGCCAGCAGACAGGAGACTTATCAGCCCCAGCATTTT. Protein sequence: CASRQETYQPQHF.

The sample holds one count of this clone. The V gene is TRBV5-1, the J gene TRBJ2-1; 9 nucleotides match TRBD2. The CDR3 is made up of 14 amino acids. The V gene's germline CDR1 is SGHRS and CDR2 YFSETQ. Germline trimming cut 4 bases from V and 7 bases from J; bases unmatched to any gene: 6. CDR3 residues: CASSPATSGNEQFF. The CDR3 DNA reads TGCGCCAGCAGCCCGGCAACTAGCGGGAATGAGCAGTTCTTC.

Details on this clone: The same CDR3 is also encoded by other DNA sequences in this sample. The chain carries TRBV7-6 and TRBJ1-2; perhaps TRBD1 as D (6 bases). The CDR3 sequence is 13 residues long. V was trimmed by 5 bases and J by 2 bases, leaving 9 bases between them. CDR1 is SGHVS, CDR2 FNYEAQ, per germline. In nucleotides, the CDR3 is TGTGCCAGCAGCCGGGGACAAAACTATGGCTACACCTTC. Amino acid sequence: CASSRGQNYGYTF. The full variable domain, completed using reference TRBV7-6 and TRBJ1-2, is GAGVSQSPRYKVTKRGQDVALRCDPISGHVSLYWYRQALGQGPEFLTYFNYEAQQDKSGLPNDRFSAERPEGSISTLTIQRTEQRDSAMYRCASSRGQNYGYTFGSGTRLTVV.

The V call is TRBV6-1, the J call TRBJ2-3, with TRBD2 identical over 7 bases. The CDR3 is 14 amino acids. The J segment lost 2 bases and the V segment lost 6 bases, leaving 5 bases of the junction unmatched. The V gene's germline CDR1 is MNHNS and CDR2 SASEGT. CDR3 sequence: CASRKAGFTDTQYF. CDR3 DNA sequence: TGTGCCAGCAGAAAAGCGGGGTTCACAGATACGCAGTATTTT.

In this sample, this clone turned up many times. The J gene is TRBJ1-5, the V gene TRBV7-8, with D uncertain. Germline V gene lookup returns CDR1 SGHVS and CDR2 FQNEAQ. The CDR3 loop spans 16 amino acids. V was trimmed by 1 base and J by 0 bases, leaving 10 bases between them. CDR3 bases: TGTGCCAGCAGCTTAGTTAGGGTGGATAGCAATCAGCCCCAGCATTTT. It specifies CASSLVRVDSNQPQHF.

The V gene is TRBV10-1, the J gene TRBJ2-2; D possibly matches TRBD1 or TRBD2 (6 bases each). The CDR3 has 12 residues. Per germline, CDR1 WNHNN and CDR2 SYGVQD (reference sequence). V dropped 2 bases and J dropped 13 bases, with 11 bases sitting between them. CDR3 residues: CASSENRGRLFF. The CDR3 region has the DNA TGCGCCAGCAGTGAGAACCGGGGGCGGCTGTTTTTT.

CDR3 nucleotides: TGTGCCTGGAGGGGTCAACAGGGCACGGGCACTGAAGCTTTCTTT. This gives the protein CAWRGQQGTGTEAFF. This chain joins TRBV30 and TRBJ1-1; a possible D gene is TRBD1 (6 bases). The CDR3 runs to 15 residues. The V end was cut by 3 bases, the J end by 4 bases, with 18 bases between. CDR1 and CDR2 (germline): GTSNPN, SVGIG (reference sequence).

Comments on this clone: The same CDR3 can be traced to other DNA sequences in this sample. The rearrangement uses TRBV7-8 and TRBJ2-3; TRBD2 is a possible D gene (7 bases). This CDR3 has 16 amino acids. Germline V gene lookup returns CDR1 SGHVS and CDR2 FQNEAQ. Trimming pared 1 base from V and 2 bases from J, leaving 13 bases between. The CDR3 spells CASSLEGGETTDTQYF. The CDR3 DNA reads as TGTGCCAGCAGCTTAGAAGGGGGGGAGACCACAGATACGCAGTATTTT. The variable domain in full, completed from reference TRBV7-8 and TRBJ2-3, reads GAGVSQSPRYKVAKRGQDVALRCDPISGHVSLFWYQQALGQGPEFLTYFQNEAQLDKSGLPSDRFFAERPEGSVSTLKIQRTQQEDSAVYLCASSLEGGETTDTQYFGPGTRLTVL.

As for this clone: The sample has other DNA sequences that encode this CDR3 too. The rearrangement joins TRBV9 to TRBJ2-3; 7 bases match TRBD2. The CDR3 contains 16 residues. Germline values: CDR1 SGDLS, CDR2 YYNGEE. J lost 0 bases, V lost 0 bases, and 4 bases had no gene match. The CDR3 DNA sequence: TGTGCCAGCAGCGTAGTGCCTAGCGGTAGCACAGATACGCAGTATTTT. It codes for CASSVVPSGSTDTQYF.

The chain joins TRBV5-1 to TRBJ2-3, with D unclear. With 5 bases removed from V and 0 bases from J, the gap between germline ends came to 10 bases. The germline V gene has CDR1 SGHRS and CDR2 YFSETQ. This CDR3 has 14 amino acids. CDR3 in amino acids: CASRDGSSTDTQYF. The DNA of the CDR3 is TGCGCCAGCAGGGACGGCTCTAGCACAGATACGCAGTATTTT.

This rearrangement joins TRBV18 to TRBJ1-2; D unclear. Germline CDR1 reads KGHSH; CDR2 reads LQKENI. The V end was cut by 3 bases, the J end by 8 bases, with 16 bases between. This CDR3 contains 14 residues. The CDR3 protein is CASSPEDRVGGYTF. The CDR3 DNA sequence: TGTGCCAGCTCACCGGAGGACCGCGTGGGCGGCTACACCTTC.

This chain connects TRBV6-5 to TRBJ2-3; D gene uncertain. Germline V lookup: CDR1 MNHEY, CDR2 SVGAGI. With 4 bases removed from V and 0 bases from J, the gap between germline ends came to 11 bases. The CDR3 extends over 15 amino acids. The CDR3 spells CASSLWEGSTDTQYF. The CDR3 DNA follows: TGTGCCAGCAGTTTATGGGAAGGGAGCACAGATACGCAGTATTTT.

The chain employs TRBV6-1 and TRBJ1-3; TRBD1 agrees at 10 bases. The CDR3 runs 15 residues. V shed 6 bases and J 2 bases; nucleotides not matched to a gene: 4. Germline CDR1 MNHNS, CDR2 SASEGT. CDR3 in DNA: TGTGCCAGCAGCCCCGACAGGGGGCCTGGAAACACCATATATTTT. This sequence encodes CASSPDRGPGNTIYF.

This clone occurred a few times. The V gene is TRBV15, the J gene TRBJ2-3, with TRBD1 as a possible D gene (6 bases). The length of the CDR3 is 20 residues. Trimming stripped 4 bases from V and 1 base from J, with 27 bases between. CDR1 LNHNV and CDR2 YYDKDF come from the germline V gene (reference sequence). Written as DNA, the CDR3 is TGTGCCACCAGCAAAGAGCCAGGGGCTACCGCCTCCATTCGCACAGATACGCAGTATTTT. This gives the protein CATSKEPGATASIRTDTQYF.

The sample holds one count of this clone. The chain uses TRBV27 and TRBJ2-7; D not certain. The germline V gene has CDR1 MNHEY and CDR2 SMNVEV (reference sequence). V was pared by 4 bases and J by 3 bases, with 4 bases between. This CDR3 has 11 amino acids. This CDR3 reads CASSSLYEQYF. The CDR3 DNA reads as TGTGCCAGCAGTTCTCTCTACGAGCAGTACTTC.

This chain connects TRBV28 to TRBJ1-6, with 10 bases lining up with TRBD1. The germline gives CDR1 MDHEN, CDR2 SYDVKM. J was trimmed by 8 bases and V by 8 bases; bases with no gene match: 12. This CDR3 has 16 amino acids. In DNA form, the CDR3 reads TGTGCCAGCGCTTATCTCCCCGGACAGGGGGATTCACCCCTCCACTTT. Translating it yields CASAYLPGQGDSPLHF.